This T cell receptor (beta chain) is drawn from a study of T cells after yellow fever vaccination. Study in general: SMART-Seq v4 Ultra Low Input served to prepare low-cell-number fractions.

This CDR3 contains 14 residues. Looked up from germline, CDR1 is KGHSH and CDR2 is LQKENI. The V gene lost 6 bases and the J gene lost 4 bases, with 14 bases spanning the gap. Study findings and constraints: Contamination of FACS-sorted repertoires by abundant clonotypes from the bulk population could occur.

In TCRdb, the 5' RACE reads were re-called with MiXCR into one record per CDR3 protein. The table includes some 550,000 distinct CDR3 sequences, around 21% detected once. Regarding this clonotype: As yet, its antigen is unknown.

The chain joins TRBV18 to TRBJ2-3; D possibly corresponds to TRBD2 (5 bases). Source: PBMCs, taken 15 days after the yellow fever booster vaccination. This clonotype was obtained from a man aged 25-40 years who received the YFV17D yellow fever vaccine. The CDR3 loop is CASSMDSRADTQYF. The CDR3 DNA follows: TGTGCCAGCTCGATGGACTCGCGGGCAGATACGCAGTATTTT.